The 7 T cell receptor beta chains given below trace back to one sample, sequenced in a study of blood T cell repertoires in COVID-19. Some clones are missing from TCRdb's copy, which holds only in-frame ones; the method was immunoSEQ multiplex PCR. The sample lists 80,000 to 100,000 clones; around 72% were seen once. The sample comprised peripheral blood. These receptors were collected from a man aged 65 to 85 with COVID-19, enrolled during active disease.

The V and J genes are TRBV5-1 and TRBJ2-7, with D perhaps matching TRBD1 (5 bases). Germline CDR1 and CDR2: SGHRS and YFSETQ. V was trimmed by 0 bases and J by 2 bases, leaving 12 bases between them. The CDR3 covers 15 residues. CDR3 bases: TGCGCCAGCAGCTTGGAGGCGGACATTACCTACGAGCAGTACTTC. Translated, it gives CASSLEADITYEQYF.

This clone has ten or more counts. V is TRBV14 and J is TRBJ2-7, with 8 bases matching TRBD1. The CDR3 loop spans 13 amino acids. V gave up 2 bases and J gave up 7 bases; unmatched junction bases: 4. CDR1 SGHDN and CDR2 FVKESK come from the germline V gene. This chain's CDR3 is CASSQWTGREQYF. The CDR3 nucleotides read TGTGCCAGCAGCCAATGGACAGGGAGGGAGCAGTACTTC.

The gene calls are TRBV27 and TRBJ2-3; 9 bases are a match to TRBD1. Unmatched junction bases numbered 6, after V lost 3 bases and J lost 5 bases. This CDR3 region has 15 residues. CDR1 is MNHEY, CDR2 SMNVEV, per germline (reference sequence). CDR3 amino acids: CASSFLDRGQDTQYF. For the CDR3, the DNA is TGTGCCAGCAGTTTTTTGGACAGGGGCCAAGATACGCAGTATTTT.

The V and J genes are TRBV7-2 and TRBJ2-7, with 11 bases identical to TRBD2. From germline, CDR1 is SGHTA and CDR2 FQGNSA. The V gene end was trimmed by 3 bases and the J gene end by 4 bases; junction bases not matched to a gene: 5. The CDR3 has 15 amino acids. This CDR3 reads CASSLLGLADYEQYF. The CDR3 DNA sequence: TGTGCCAGCAGCTTGCTGGGACTAGCGGATTACGAGCAGTACTTC.

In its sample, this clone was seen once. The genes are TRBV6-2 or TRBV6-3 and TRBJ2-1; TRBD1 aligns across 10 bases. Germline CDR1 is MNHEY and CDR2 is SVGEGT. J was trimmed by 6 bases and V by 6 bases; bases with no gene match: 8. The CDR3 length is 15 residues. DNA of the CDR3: TGTGCCAGCAGCCCTGCCGACAGGGGGCTCAATGAGCAGTTCTTC. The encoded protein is CASSPADRGLNEQFF.

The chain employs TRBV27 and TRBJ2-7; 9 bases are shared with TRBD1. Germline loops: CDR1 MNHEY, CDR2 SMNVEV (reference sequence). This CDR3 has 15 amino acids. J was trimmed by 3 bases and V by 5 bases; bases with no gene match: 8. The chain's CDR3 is CASSPTGTGIYEQYF. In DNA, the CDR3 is TGTGCCAGCAGTCCCACCGGGACAGGGATCTACGAGCAGTACTTC.

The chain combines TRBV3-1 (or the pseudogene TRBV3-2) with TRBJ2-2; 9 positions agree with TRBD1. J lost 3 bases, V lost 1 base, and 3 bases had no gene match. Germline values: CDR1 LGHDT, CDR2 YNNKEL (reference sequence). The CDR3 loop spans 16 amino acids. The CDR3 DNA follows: TGTGCCAGCAGCCAAGGACAGGGGGACGACACCGGGGAGCTGTTTTTT. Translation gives CASSQGQGDDTGELFF.